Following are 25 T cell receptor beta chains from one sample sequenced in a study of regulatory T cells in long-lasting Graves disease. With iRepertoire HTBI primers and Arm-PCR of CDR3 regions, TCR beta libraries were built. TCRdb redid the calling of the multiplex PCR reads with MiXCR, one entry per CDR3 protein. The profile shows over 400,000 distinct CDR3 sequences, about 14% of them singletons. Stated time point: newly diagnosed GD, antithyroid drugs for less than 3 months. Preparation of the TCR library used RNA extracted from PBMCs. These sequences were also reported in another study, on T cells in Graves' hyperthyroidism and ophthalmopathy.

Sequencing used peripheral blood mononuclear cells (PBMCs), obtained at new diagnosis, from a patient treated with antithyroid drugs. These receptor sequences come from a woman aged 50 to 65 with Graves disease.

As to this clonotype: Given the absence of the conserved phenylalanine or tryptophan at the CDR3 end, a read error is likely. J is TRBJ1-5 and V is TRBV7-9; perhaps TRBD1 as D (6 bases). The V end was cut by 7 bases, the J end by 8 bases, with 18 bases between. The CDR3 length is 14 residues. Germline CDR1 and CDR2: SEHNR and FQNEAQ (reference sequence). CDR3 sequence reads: CASTRDTEGKPQHL. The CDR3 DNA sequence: TGTGCCAGCACCAGGGACACGGAGGGTAAGCCCCAGCATCTT.

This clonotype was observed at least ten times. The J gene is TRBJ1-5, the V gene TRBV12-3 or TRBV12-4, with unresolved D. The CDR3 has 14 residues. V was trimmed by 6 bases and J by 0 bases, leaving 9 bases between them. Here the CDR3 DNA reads TGTGCCAGCAGCTTATCCCATAGCAATCAGCCCCAGCATTTT. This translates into CASSLSHSNQPQHF.

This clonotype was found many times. The CDR3, as DNA: TGTGCCAGCAGCAATACCGGTCGGACGGTGGATCCTGAAGCTTTCTTT. Protein sequence: CASSNTGRTVDPEAFF. The chain carries TRBV11-2 and TRBJ1-1; no clear D. This CDR3 is built from 16 residues. Germline V lookup: CDR1 SGHAT, CDR2 FQNNGV. V lost 5 bases, J lost 6 bases, and 22 bases lay in between.

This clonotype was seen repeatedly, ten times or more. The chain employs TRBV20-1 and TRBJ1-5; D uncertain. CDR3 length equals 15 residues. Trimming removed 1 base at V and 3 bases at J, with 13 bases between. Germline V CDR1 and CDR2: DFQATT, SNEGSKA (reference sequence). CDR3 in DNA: TGCAGTGCTAGAGGCCCACCCCGGCCCAATCAGCCCCAGCATTTT. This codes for CSARGPPRPNQPQHF.

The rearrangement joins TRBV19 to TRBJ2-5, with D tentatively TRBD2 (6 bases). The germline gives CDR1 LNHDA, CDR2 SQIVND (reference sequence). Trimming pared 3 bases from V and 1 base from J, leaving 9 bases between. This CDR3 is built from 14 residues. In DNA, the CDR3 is TGTGCCAGTAGTATTACTAGCCTCCAAGAGACCCAGTACTTC. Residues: CASSITSLQETQYF.

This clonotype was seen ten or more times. CDR3 in amino acids: CASSLGPAGETQYF. CDR3 nucleotides: TGTGCCAGCAGCTTGGGTCCAGCGGGGGAGACCCAGTACTTC. The V call is TRBV5-5, the J call TRBJ2-5, with 7 positions matching TRBD2. After removal of 0 bases from V and 5 bases from J, the junction contained 4 bases not matched to a gene. The CDR3 consists of 14 residues. Germline V gene lookup returns CDR1 SGHKS and CDR2 YYEKEE (reference sequence).

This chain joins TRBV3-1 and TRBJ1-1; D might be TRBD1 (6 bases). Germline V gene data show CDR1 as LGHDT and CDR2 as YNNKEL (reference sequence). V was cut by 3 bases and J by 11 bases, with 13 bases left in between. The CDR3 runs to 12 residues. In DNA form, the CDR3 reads TGTGCCAGCAGCCACGGGGGGGGCCGTGCTTTCTTT. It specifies CASSHGGGRAFF. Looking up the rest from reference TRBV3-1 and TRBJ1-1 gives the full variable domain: DTAVSQTPKYLVTQMGNDKSIKCEQNLGHDTMYWYKQDSKKFLKIMFSYNNKELIINETVPNRFSPKSPDKAHLNLHINSLELGDSAVYFCASSHGGGRAFFGQGTRLTVV.

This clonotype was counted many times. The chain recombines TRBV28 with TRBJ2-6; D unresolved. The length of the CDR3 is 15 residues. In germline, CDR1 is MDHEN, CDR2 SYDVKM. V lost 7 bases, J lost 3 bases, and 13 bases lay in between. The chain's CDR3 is CASTQQKGGANVLTF. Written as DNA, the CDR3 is TGTGCCAGCACTCAGCAGAAAGGTGGGGCCAACGTCCTGACTTTC.

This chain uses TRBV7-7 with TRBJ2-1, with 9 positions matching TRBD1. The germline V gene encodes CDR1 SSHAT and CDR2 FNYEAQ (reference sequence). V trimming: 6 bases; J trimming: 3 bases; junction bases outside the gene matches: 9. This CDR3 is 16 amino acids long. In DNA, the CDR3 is TGTGCCAGCAGTCCCCTGGGACAGGGAGGCTACAATGAGCAGTTCTTC. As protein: CASSPLGQGGYNEQFF. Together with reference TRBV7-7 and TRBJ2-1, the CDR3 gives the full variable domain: GAGVSQSPRYKVTKRGQDVTLRCDPISSHATLYWYQQALGQGPEFLTYFNYEAQPDKSGLPSDRFSAERPEGSISTLTIQRTEQRDSAMYRCASSPLGQGGYNEQFFGPGTRLTVL.

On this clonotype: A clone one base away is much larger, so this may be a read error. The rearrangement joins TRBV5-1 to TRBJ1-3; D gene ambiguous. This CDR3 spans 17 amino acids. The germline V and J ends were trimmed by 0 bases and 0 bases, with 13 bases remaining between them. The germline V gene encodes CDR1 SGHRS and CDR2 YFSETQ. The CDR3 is CASSLAPRASSGNTIYF. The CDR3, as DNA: TGCGCCAGCAGCTTGGCACCGAGAGCGAGCTCTGGAAACACCATATATTTT.

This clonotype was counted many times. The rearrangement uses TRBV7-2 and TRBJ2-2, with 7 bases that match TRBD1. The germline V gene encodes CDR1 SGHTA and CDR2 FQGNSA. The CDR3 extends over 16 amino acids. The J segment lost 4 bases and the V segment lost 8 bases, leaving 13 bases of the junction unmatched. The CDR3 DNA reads TGTGCCAGCTCCTCGCAAACACAGGGGTTCACCGGGGAGCTGTTTTTT. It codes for CASSSQTQGFTGELFF.

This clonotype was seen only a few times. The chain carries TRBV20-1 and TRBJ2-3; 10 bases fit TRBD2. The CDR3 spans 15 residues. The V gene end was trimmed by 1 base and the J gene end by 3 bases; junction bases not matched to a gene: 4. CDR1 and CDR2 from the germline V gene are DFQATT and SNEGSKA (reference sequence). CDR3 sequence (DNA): TGCAGTGCTAGAGGGCTAGCGGGAGTAACAGATACGCAGTATTTT. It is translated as CSARGLAGVTDTQYF.

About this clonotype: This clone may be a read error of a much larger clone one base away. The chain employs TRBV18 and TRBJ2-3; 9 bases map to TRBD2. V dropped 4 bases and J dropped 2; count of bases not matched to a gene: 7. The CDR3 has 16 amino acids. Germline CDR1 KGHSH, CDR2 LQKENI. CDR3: CASSRSGTSHTDTQYF. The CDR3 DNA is TGTGCCAGCTCACGATCCGGGACTAGCCACACAGATACGCAGTATTTT.

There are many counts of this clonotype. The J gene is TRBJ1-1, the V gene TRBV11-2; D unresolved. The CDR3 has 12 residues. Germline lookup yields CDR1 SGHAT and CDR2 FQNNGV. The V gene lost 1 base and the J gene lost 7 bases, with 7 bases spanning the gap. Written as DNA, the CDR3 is TGTGCCAGCAGCTTAGCCGGGATTGAAGCTTTCTTT. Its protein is CASSLAGIEAFF.

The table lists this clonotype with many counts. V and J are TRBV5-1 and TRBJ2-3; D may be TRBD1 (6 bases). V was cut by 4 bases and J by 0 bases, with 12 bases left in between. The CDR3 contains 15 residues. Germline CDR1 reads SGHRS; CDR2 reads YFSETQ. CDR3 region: CASSHSGDSTDTQYF. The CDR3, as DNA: TGCGCCAGCAGCCATTCAGGGGATAGCACAGATACGCAGTATTTT. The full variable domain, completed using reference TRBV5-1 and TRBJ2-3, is KAGVTQTPRYLIKTRGQQVTLSCSPISGHRSVSWYQQTPGQGLQFLFEYFSETQRNKGNFPGRFSGRQFSNSRSEMNVSTLELGDSALYLCASSHSGDSTDTQYFGPGTRLTVL.

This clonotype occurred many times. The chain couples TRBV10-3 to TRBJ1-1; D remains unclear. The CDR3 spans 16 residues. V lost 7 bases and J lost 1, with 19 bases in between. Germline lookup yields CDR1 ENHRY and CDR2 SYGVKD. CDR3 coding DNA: TGTGCCATCACTCGATCCTTCACTGGGCGGAACACTGAAGCTTTCTTT. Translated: CAITRSFTGRNTEAFF.

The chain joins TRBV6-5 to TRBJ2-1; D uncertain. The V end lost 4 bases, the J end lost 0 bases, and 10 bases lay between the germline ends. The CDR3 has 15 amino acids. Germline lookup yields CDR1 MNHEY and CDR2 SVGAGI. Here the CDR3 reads CASSSYQSSYNEQFF. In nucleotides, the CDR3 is TGTGCCAGCAGTTCCTACCAGAGCTCCTACAATGAGCAGTTCTTC.

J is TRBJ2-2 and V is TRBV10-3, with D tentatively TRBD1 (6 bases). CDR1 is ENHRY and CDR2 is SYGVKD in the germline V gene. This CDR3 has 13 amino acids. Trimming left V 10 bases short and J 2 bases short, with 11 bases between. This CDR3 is CATGTPNTGELFF. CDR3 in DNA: TGTGCCACCGGGACACCTAACACCGGGGAGCTGTTTTTT.

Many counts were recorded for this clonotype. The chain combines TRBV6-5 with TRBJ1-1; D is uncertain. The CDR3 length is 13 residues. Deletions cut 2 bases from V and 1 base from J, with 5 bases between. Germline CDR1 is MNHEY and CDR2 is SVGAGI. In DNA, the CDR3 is TGTGCCAGCAGTTACGCCGAGAACACTGAAGCTTTCTTT. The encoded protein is CASSYAENTEAFF.

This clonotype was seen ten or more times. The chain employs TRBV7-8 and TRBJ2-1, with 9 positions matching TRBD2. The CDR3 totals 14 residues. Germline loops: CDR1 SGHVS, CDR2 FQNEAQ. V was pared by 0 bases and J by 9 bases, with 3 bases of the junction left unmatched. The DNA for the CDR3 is TGTGCCAGCAGCTTAGCACTAGCGGGTACTGAGCAGTTCTTC. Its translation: CASSLALAGTEQFF.

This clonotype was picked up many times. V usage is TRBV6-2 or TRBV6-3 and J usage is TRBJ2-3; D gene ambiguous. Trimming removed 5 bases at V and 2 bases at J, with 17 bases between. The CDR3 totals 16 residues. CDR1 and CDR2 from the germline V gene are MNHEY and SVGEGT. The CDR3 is CASSNPDAEVTDTQYF. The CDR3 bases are TGTGCCAGCAGTAACCCTGATGCGGAAGTCACAGATACGCAGTATTTT.

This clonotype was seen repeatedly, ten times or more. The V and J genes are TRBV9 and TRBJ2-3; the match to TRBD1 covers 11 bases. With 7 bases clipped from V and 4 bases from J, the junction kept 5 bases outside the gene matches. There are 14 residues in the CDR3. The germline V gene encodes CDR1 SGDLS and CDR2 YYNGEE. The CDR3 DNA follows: TGTGCCAGCGGACGGACAGGGGGCGCAGATACGCAGTATTTT. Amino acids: CASGRTGGADTQYF.

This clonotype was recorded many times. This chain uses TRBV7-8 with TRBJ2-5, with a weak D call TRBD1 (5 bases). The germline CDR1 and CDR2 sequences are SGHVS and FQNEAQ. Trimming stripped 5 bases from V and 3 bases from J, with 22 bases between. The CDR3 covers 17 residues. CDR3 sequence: CASSRARVTTPKETQYF. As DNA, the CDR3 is TGTGCCAGCAGCCGTGCCAGGGTCACTACGCCGAAAGAGACCCAGTACTTC.

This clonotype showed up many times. CDR3 sequence reads: CASSYSAGGLVYEQYF. The CDR3 region has the DNA TGTGCCAGCAGTTACTCGGCGGGAGGGCTTGTCTACGAGCAGTACTTC. J is TRBJ2-7 and V is TRBV6-6; 9 positions agree with TRBD2. This CDR3 comprises 16 residues. CDR1 is MNHNY, CDR2 SVGAGI, per germline (reference sequence). V trimming: 0 bases; J trimming: 3 bases; junction bases outside the gene matches: 6.

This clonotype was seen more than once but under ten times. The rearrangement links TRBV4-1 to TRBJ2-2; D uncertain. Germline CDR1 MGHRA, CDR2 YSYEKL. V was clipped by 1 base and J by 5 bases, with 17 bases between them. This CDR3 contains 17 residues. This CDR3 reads CASSQAPSRSWTGELFF. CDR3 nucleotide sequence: TGCGCCAGCAGCCAAGCGCCTTCTAGGAGTTGGACCGGGGAGCTGTTTTTT.